Listed below are T cell receptor beta chains from one sample, sequenced in a study of T-cell memory formation after mild COVID-19. TCRdb passed the 5' RACE reads through MiXCR, listing each CDR3 protein once. The sample includes around 300,000 distinct CDR3 sequences, approximately 15% of them seen just once. The sample comprised PBMCs or a T cell subset sorted from them (not recorded which). The receptors originated from a man in his late teens or twenties who had mild COVID-19 (a few samples of this study predate the infection). Cell type and time point are not known. The CDR3 runs from the conserved cysteine through the conserved F or W. A D gene is named only where the DNA matches it firmly.

len | d_gene | j_gene | v_gene | CDR3aa
11 | - | TRBJ2-3 | TRBV29-1 | CSGNRADTQYF
13 | - | TRBJ1-1 | TRBV20-1 | CSARGGDTKKAFF
16 | TRBD2 | TRBJ2-5 | TRBV4-1 | CASGKLGLAGRETQYF
16 | - | TRBJ2-3 | TRBV28 | CASRTLIEPGRDTQYF
16 | - | TRBJ1-2 | TRBV28 | CASSFSGTESSYGYTF
13 | - | TRBJ1-2 | TRBV12-3/TRBV12-4 | CASSFGGVDGYTF
15 | TRBD1 | TRBJ2-3 | TRBV18 | CASSAGTGYTDTQYF
12 | - | TRBJ2-7 | TRBV29-1 | CSVVENTYEQYF
15 | - | TRBJ2-3 | TRBV20-1 | CSAPGRDLGTDTQYF
15 | TRBD2 | TRBJ2-5 | TRBV11-2 | CASSAMGLVGETQYF
18 | - | TRBJ2-3 | TRBV7-2 | CASSLGPPAGTSTDTQYF
14 | - | TRBJ1-1 | TRBV19 | CASSIGNPNTEAFF
12 | - | TRBJ1-1 | TRBV30 | CAWSTPNLEAFF
15 | - | TRBJ2-6 | TRBV20-1 | CSARVPGSGANVLTF
17 | TRBD1 | TRBJ1-1 | TRBV5-1 | CASSLRTGATRSTEAFF